The 17 T cell receptor beta chains in this list originate from one sample, sequenced in a study of human T cells and chemical hapten exposure. Sample time point: patch test 2, 6 weeks after DPC sensitization. Treatment defined: therapeutic diphenylcyclopropenone sensitization with weekly scalp DPC. From the RACE reads, TCRdb called clonotypes with MiXCR, one entry per CDR3 protein. The sample records approximately 75,000 distinct CDR3 sequences, 7.5% to 9.5% being singletons. This sample comprised whole blood, obtained in connection with sensitization to the hapten diphenylcyclopropenone (DPC). All receptors derive from a woman aged 50 to 60 with alopecia areata. Some clones in this sample may be carry-over from other donors' samples.

The sample holds a few counts of this clonotype. The rearrangement joins TRBV7-2 to TRBJ2-3; D remains unclear. Between the trimmed V and J ends, which lost 2 bases and 2 bases, there was a span of 23 bases. The CDR3 consists of 19 residues. In germline, CDR1 is SGHTA, CDR2 FQGNSA. The CDR3 DNA reads TGTGCCAGCAGCTTATCTGCCCGTACGGAGCCGACCCACACAGATACGCAGTATTTT. Its translation: CASSLSARTEPTHTDTQYF.

This clonotype was observed a few times. The CDR3 sequence is CASSIDYQPQHF. CDR3 in DNA: TGTGCCAGTAGTATAGATTATCAGCCCCAGCATTTT. The V gene is TRBV19, the J gene TRBJ1-5, with D unresolved. Trimming cost V 0 bases and J 5 bases, with 2 bases left between them. The V gene's germline CDR1 is LNHDA and CDR2 SQIVND (reference sequence). The CDR3 has 12 residues. Supplemented by reference TRBV19 and TRBJ1-5, the full variable domain reads DGGITQSPKYLFRKEGQNVTLSCEQNLNHDAMYWYRQDPGQGLRLIYYSQIVNDFQKGDIAEGYSVSREKKESFPLTVTSAQKNPTAFYLCASSIDYQPQHFGDGTRLSIL.

The rearrangement links TRBV2 to TRBJ2-6; D is possibly TRBD1 (5 bases). This CDR3 is 14 amino acids long. Germline lookup yields CDR1 SNHLY and CDR2 FYNNEI. V lost 8 bases and J 2 bases, leaving 10 bases between the germline ends. CDR3 region: CASHRQTGANVLTF. The DNA for the CDR3 is TGTGCCAGCCACCGACAGACTGGGGCCAACGTCCTGACTTTC.

This chain connects TRBV6-6 to TRBJ1-1; weak D call: TRBD1 (6 bases). Germline assignment: CDR1 MNHNY and CDR2 SVGAGI (reference sequence). This CDR3 is 15 amino acids long. The V end lost 5 bases, the J end lost 1 base, and 14 bases lay between the germline ends. CDR3 sequence (DNA): TGTGCCAGCAGTAGGCCTCAGGGGTCGAACACTGAAGCTTTCTTT. This gives the protein CASSRPQGSNTEAFF.

The chain combines TRBV20-1 with TRBJ1-1, with a possible D match to TRBD1 (6 bases). Germline values: CDR1 DFQATT, CDR2 SNEGSKA (reference sequence). V was shortened by 0 bases and J by 5 bases, with 19 bases between the two germline ends. The CDR3 loop spans 16 amino acids. CDR3 sequence: CSAREKKTGLATEAFF. As DNA, the CDR3 is TGCAGTGCTAGAGAGAAGAAAACAGGGCTGGCTACTGAAGCTTTCTTT.

The sample holds a few counts of this clonotype. The rearrangement joins TRBV6-6 to TRBJ2-7; D gene unclear. CDR1 is MNHNY, CDR2 SVGAGI, per germline (reference sequence). V was shortened by 5 bases and J by 2 bases, with 13 bases between the two germline ends. There are 14 residues in the CDR3. The CDR3: CASSPTLDTYEQYF. As DNA, the CDR3 is TGTGCCAGCAGTCCGACCTTAGATACCTACGAGCAGTACTTC.

The J gene is TRBJ2-1, the V gene TRBV2; a weak D match, TRBD2 (6 bases). Trimming took 4 bases from V and 0 from J, leaving 7 bases between them. This CDR3 spans 14 amino acids. Per the germline V gene, CDR1 is SNHLY and CDR2 is FYNNEI. The CDR3 DNA sequence: TGTGCCAGCAGTGCGGGGGACTCCTACAATGAGCAGTTCTTC. Translation gives CASSAGDSYNEQFF.

In this sample, this clonotype turned up many times. In DNA, the CDR3 is TGTGCCAGCAGCTTGGCAGGGCCAGACAATAATTCACCCCTCCACTTT. It yields the protein CASSLAGPDNNSPLHF. V gene TRBV7-2 combines with J gene TRBJ1-6; maybe TRBD1 (5 bases). Between the trimmed V and J ends, which lost 3 bases and 5 bases, there was a span of 14 bases. CDR1 and CDR2 (germline): SGHTA, FQGNSA. The CDR3 loop spans 16 amino acids.

This clonotype has more than one count but fewer than ten. DNA for the CDR3: TGTGCCAGCAGCTTAGCGGGAAGGGGCCGCTCCTATAATTCACCCCTCCACTTT. Protein product: CASSLAGRGRSYNSPLHF. The rearrangement uses TRBV7-9 and TRBJ1-6; D might be TRBD1 (5 bases). Germline loops: CDR1 SEHNR, CDR2 FQNEAQ (reference sequence). Trimming stripped 0 bases from V and 0 bases from J, with 12 bases between. The CDR3 consists of 18 residues.

This clonotype has a handful of counts. V and J are TRBV4-1 and TRBJ2-1; D is undetermined. Germline V gene sequence: CDR1 MGHRA, CDR2 YSYEKL. This CDR3 spans 13 amino acids. V was clipped by 0 bases and J by 10 bases, with 10 bases between them. The CDR3 bases are TGCGCCAGCAGCCAAGATATTGACGGGGAGCAGTTCTTC. Translating it yields CASSQDIDGEQFF.

The J gene is TRBJ1-1, the V gene TRBV13, with D possibly matching TRBD1 (6 bases). Per the germline V gene, CDR1 is PRHDT and CDR2 is FYEKMQ (reference sequence). The germline V and J ends were trimmed by 5 bases and 8 bases, with 9 bases remaining between them. The CDR3 has 11 residues. In DNA form, the CDR3 reads TGTGCCAGCAGCCAACAGGGAGAAGCTTTCTTT. Translating it yields CASSQQGEAFF.

V gene TRBV24-1 combines with J gene TRBJ2-3; TRBD2 agrees at 7 bases. J was trimmed by 5 bases and V by 1 base; bases with no gene match: 5. Germline CDR1 and CDR2: KGHDR and SFDVKD. The CDR3 has 15 residues. This CDR3 is CATSDLIERGDTQYF. CDR3 sequence (DNA): TGTGCCACCAGTGATTTAATCGAGCGGGGAGATACGCAGTATTTT.

The gene calls are TRBV10-3 and TRBJ2-7, with a possible D match to TRBD1 (5 bases). The V gene lost 4 bases and the J gene lost 4 bases, with 8 bases spanning the gap. The CDR3 sequence is 12 residues long. Germline V CDR1 and CDR2: ENHRY, SYGVKD. The CDR3 protein is CAISGGSYEQYF. The CDR3 region has the DNA TGTGCCATCAGTGGGGGCAGTTACGAGCAGTACTTC.

This chain connects TRBV12-5 to TRBJ1-4; D remains unclear. The length of the CDR3 is 13 residues. The V and J ends lost 7 bases and 7 bases respectively, with 13 bases between them. The germline gives CDR1 LGHNT, CDR2 FRNRAP. CDR3 protein: CASVPRGGEKLFF. CDR3 nucleotides: TGTGCTAGTGTCCCCCGCGGAGGTGAAAAACTGTTTTTT.

This clonotype showed up many times. The chain combines TRBV7-2 with TRBJ2-3; D unresolved. The CDR3 length is 14 residues. In germline, CDR1 is SGHTA, CDR2 FQGNSA. Trimming left V 0 bases short and J 0 bases short, with 4 bases between. As DNA, the CDR3 is TGTGCCAGCAGCTTAGCGGGCAGCACAGATACGCAGTATTTT. Protein product: CASSLAGSTDTQYF.

This clonotype was observed a handful of times. The chain joins TRBV7-2 to TRBJ2-2; tentatively, D is TRBD1 (5 bases). CDR3 length: 14 amino acids. Germline CDR1 is SGHTA and CDR2 is FQGNSA. Trimming pared 1 base from V and 8 bases from J, leaving 11 bases between. CDR3 sequence (DNA): TGTGCCAGCAGCTTAGATCCAGGGCGAGGGGAGCTGTTTTTT. It translates to CASSLDPGRGELFF.

This clonotype was counted ten times or more. The chain carries TRBV6-5 and TRBJ2-3; 15 bases agree with TRBD2. The V segment lost 6 bases and the J segment 4 bases; nucleotides outside the gene matches: 11. The CDR3 is 18 amino acids. Germline assignment: CDR1 MNHEY and CDR2 SVGAGI. CDR3 DNA: TGTGCCAGCAGCAGGACTAGCGGGAGGGCCGGTTTCCCAGATACGCAGTATTTT. Its translation: CASSRTSGRAGFPDTQYF.